This is a list of T cell receptor beta chains from one sample in a study of control samples from healthy donors and cancer patients. Libraries were prepared by immunoSEQ multiplex PCR; TCRdb keeps only in-frame clonotypes and omits some of them. The data contain about 120,000 clones, approximately 88% of them singletons. The specimen was blood. The origin of the receptors is a man aged 45-65 years in good health. Both conserved end residues are part of each CDR3. A D gene is named only where the DNA matches it firmly. Expanded clones are given a class, and other clones once, few, many or no size at all.

v_call: TRBV19
clone_size: .
j_call: TRBJ1-2
d_call: TRBD1
cdr3_nt: TGTGCCAGTAGTCTACCCACACAGGGGGGGCATGGCTACACCTTC
cdr3_aa: CASSLPTQGGHGYTF

v_call: TRBV2
clone_size: .
j_call: TRBJ2-1
d_call: .
cdr3_nt: TGTGCCAAACAGGGTTTTGACAATGAGCAGTTCTTC
cdr3_aa: CAKQGFDNEQFF

v_call: TRBV7-6
clone_size: once
j_call: TRBJ2-3
d_call: TRBD2
cdr3_nt: TGTGCCAGCAGCTCCCAGACTAGCGGGACGACAGATACGCAGTATTTT
cdr3_aa: CASSSQTSGTTDTQYF

v_call: TRBV7-8
clone_size: .
j_call: TRBJ1-4
d_call: TRBD1
cdr3_nt: TGTGCCAGCAGAACAGGGGGCGTAGGGGAAAAACTGTTTTTT
cdr3_aa: CASRTGGVGEKLFF

v_call: TRBV29-1
clone_size: .
j_call: TRBJ1-5
d_call: .
cdr3_nt: TGCAGCGTTGGGTCACAGGGAGGACACAATCAGCCCCAGCATTTT
cdr3_aa: CSVGSQGGHNQPQHF

v_call: TRBV9
clone_size: .
j_call: TRBJ1-1
d_call: TRBD1
cdr3_nt: TGTGCCACGACAGGGGGAACTGAAGCTTTCTTT
cdr3_aa: CATTGGTEAFF

v_call: TRBV18
clone_size: .
j_call: TRBJ2-7
d_call: TRBD1
cdr3_nt: TGTGCCAGCTCACGACGGGACAGTTTATCCTACGAGCAGTACTTC
cdr3_aa: CASSRRDSLSYEQYF

v_call: TRBV7-2
clone_size: medium-sized
j_call: TRBJ1-5
d_call: TRBD1
cdr3_nt: TGTGCCAGCAGCTTAAGACAGGGCCCTTATCAGCCCCAGCATTTT
cdr3_aa: CASSLRQGPYQPQHF

v_call: TRBV19
clone_size: .
j_call: TRBJ2-5
d_call: TRBD1
cdr3_nt: TGTGCCAGTTCGGACAGGAGCCAAGAGACCCAGTACTTC
cdr3_aa: CASSDRSQETQYF

v_call: TRBV6-5
clone_size: .
j_call: TRBJ1-4
d_call: .
cdr3_nt: TGTGCCAGCAGTTACACGGGTGAAAAACTGTTTTTT
cdr3_aa: CASSYTGEKLFF

v_call: TRBV3-1/TRBV3-2
clone_size: .
j_call: TRBJ1-2
d_call: TRBD1
cdr3_nt: TGTGCCAGCGGAACCGGGACAGGGAACGGCTACACCTTC
cdr3_aa: CASGTGTGNGYTF

v_call: TRBV14
clone_size: .
j_call: TRBJ1-3
d_call: .
cdr3_nt: TGTGCCAGCAGCCAAGAATTTGTAGGAAGCTCTGGAAACACCATATATTTT
cdr3_aa: CASSQEFVGSSGNTIYF

v_call: TRBV10-3
clone_size: .
j_call: TRBJ2-2
d_call: .
cdr3_nt: TGTGCCATCAGTGGGTCCCACGCGAACACCGGGGAGCTGTTTTTT
cdr3_aa: CAISGSHANTGELFF